The clone carrying this T cell receptor beta chain occurred many times. Its cognate antigen is unknown. TCRdb re-called the 5' RACE reads with MiXCR, one entry per CDR3 protein. The sample records 200,000 to 250,000 distinct CDR3 sequences, 10% to 13% being singletons. The data are from a study of CD8 T cells in ankylosing spondylitis. General study results and limits: The disease-linked clones had a CD8+ phenotype and low blood frequencies.

V lost 5 bases and J lost 2, with 14 bases in between. The CDR3 covers 15 residues. The sample taken for sequencing was blood, either unsorted or a sorted T cell fraction (not recorded which). This sequence joins TRBV12-3 or TRBV12-4 and TRBJ2-3; D gene unclear. The source is a male donor with ankylosing spondylitis or in good health (not recorded which). The CDR3 here is CASSRDFLNTDTQYF. CDR3 in DNA: TGTGCCAGCAGTCGAGACTTCCTGAACACAGATACGCAGTATTTT.